Sequencing of this TCR beta chain was carried out in a study of blood T cell repertoires in COVID-19. Study-level information: COVID-19 samples from acute and convalescent phases originated in the United States, Italy and Spain. T cells, B-cell-depleted T cells, or PBMCs supplied cDNA or gDNA.

The CDR3 has 13 amino acids. CDR1 and CDR2 from the germline V gene are MNHEY and SMNVEV (reference sequence). The junction had 7 bases not matched to a gene; V was cut back by 5 bases and J by 7 bases. Seattle's enrolled individuals joined amid active infection and were then monitored longitudinally. Per the original data handling: Amplified reference gene primers provided the basis for estimating nucleated cell counts. Profiling relied on immunoSEQ multiplex PCR, and the TCRdb table lists in-frame clones only, not all of them. V, J and clone size are taken as reported in that table, and D and trimming were inferred from the DNA itself. The data contain 150,000 to 200,000 clones, more than 85% of them singletons.

This receptor was identified in a woman aged 80 or over with COVID-19, enrolled during active disease. The V and J genes are TRBV27 and TRBJ1-2; 7 positions match TRBD1. What was sequenced was peripheral blood. The CDR3 nucleotides are TGTGCCAGCAGTAAAACAGGGGTCGCTGGCTACACCTTC. Its translation: CASSKTGVAGYTF.